The present entry profiles one T cell receptor (beta chain) with its context. The antigen is undetermined. Indicated time point: patch test 2, 6 weeks after DPC sensitization. Treatment of the sample: therapeutic diphenylcyclopropenone sensitization with weekly scalp DPC. Blood collection happened ahead of applying each patch test. For the library, individual cDNA molecules each received unique molecular identifiers. In TCRdb, the RACE reads were re-called with MiXCR into one record per CDR3 protein. Of more than 60,000 distinct CDR3 sequences listed, about 9.4% are singletons. This CDR3 contains 14 residues. The germline V gene encodes CDR1 SGHRS and CDR2 YFSETQ. V lost 4 bases, J lost 2 bases, and 6 bases stayed unmatched. The data originate from a study of human T cells and chemical hapten exposure. Study-level findings and limits: No change in TCRs above 1 in 1000 frequency was produced by DPC sensitization. Donors were affected by alopecia, so their immune reaction might vary from that of healthy individuals.

The sequencing here drew on whole blood, taken in connection with sensitization to the hapten diphenylcyclopropenone (DPC). The TCR sequence derives from a woman in her forties or fifties with alopecia areata. Some clones in this sample may be carry-over from other donors' samples. The chain uses TRBV5-1 and TRBJ2-7; 7 bases map to TRBD1. CDR3 protein: CASSRTGPAYEQYF. The CDR3 DNA reads as TGCGCCAGCAGCCGGACAGGTCCGGCCTACGAGCAGTACTTC.